Sequencing of this T cell receptor beta chain was carried out in a study of cytomegalovirus exposure and HLA in healthy donors. The germline V gene encodes CDR1 SGHRS and CDR2 YFSETQ. The CDR3 totals 14 residues. V lost 7 bases and J 5 bases, leaving 18 bases between the germline ends. The PCR used 60 Vbeta and 13 Jbeta primers. Sequenced by immunoSEQ multiplex PCR; TCRdb stores in-frame clones only, minus some. The sample has approximately 160,000 clones, 77% seen once; the top ten hold 1.4% to 1.5%. This sequence originates from a woman in her twenties or thirties in good health and CMV-seropositive. The chain employs TRBV5-1 and TRBJ1-1; maybe TRBD1 (6 bases). The sequencing sample was made of PBMCs. The CDR3 coding sequence is TGCGCCAGCCGATTACAGGACCAGGGGACTGAAGCTTTCTTT. Translating gives CASRLQDQGTEAFF.